The 6 T cell receptor beta chains reported below all come from one sample, sequenced in a study of T cells expressing NK-cell markers. After re-calling the 5' RACE reads, TCRdb lists one entry per CDR3 protein, DNA absent. The sample's table shows roughly 390,000 distinct CDR3 sequences. Specimen: blood T cells: a sorted CD56 or NKG2C T cell subset, CD4+ or CD8+ T cells, or bulk PBMC T cells (not recorded which). The origin of the receptors is a woman between 50 and 59 years old in good health.

The chain couples TRBV5-1 to TRBJ1-5; TCRdb picks TRBD1, but there is no DNA to check that call. Germline V gene lookup returns CDR1 SGHRS and CDR2 YFSETQ. The CDR3 extends over 15 amino acids. CDR3: CASSLAGVGNQPQHF.

This chain connects TRBV27 to TRBJ1-5. Germline CDR1 MNHEY, CDR2 SMNVEV (reference sequence). The CDR3 runs 14 residues. The CDR3 spells CASSTARGNQPQHF.

This sequence joins TRBV20-1 and TRBJ2-7; TCRdb lists TRBD1, though no DNA is available to test this call. The CDR3 length is 15 residues. Per the germline V gene, CDR1 is DFQATT and CDR2 is SNEGSKA (reference sequence). This CDR3 reads CSARDLSGGPYEQYF.

V and J are TRBV5-1 and TRBJ2-1; TCRdb names TRBD1, which stays unverified in the absence of DNA. Germline CDR1 and CDR2: SGHRS and YFSETQ. The CDR3 is 19 amino acids. The CDR3 reads CASSLRPRGVSEGDNEQFF. Looking up the rest from reference TRBV5-1 and TRBJ2-1 gives the full variable domain: KAGVTQTPRYLIKTRGQQVTLSCSPISGHRSVSWYQQTPGQGLQFLFEYFSETQRNKGNFPGRFSGRQFSNSRSEMNVSTLELGDSALYLCASSLRPRGVSEGDNEQFFGPGTRLTVL.

The J gene is TRBJ2-3, the V gene TRBV29-1; TCRdb reports TRBD1, a call that lacks DNA to check it against. The CDR3 sequence is 12 residues long. Germline V gene lookup returns CDR1 SQVTM and CDR2 ANQGSEA. The CDR3 protein is CSVFSGVDTQYF.

The CDR3: CASSAELGASYEQYF. The V and J genes are TRBV11-1 and TRBJ2-7; TCRdb proposes TRBD1, but this gene call is untestable without DNA. Germline values: CDR1 SGHAT, CDR2 FQDESV (reference sequence). CDR3 length equals 15 residues.